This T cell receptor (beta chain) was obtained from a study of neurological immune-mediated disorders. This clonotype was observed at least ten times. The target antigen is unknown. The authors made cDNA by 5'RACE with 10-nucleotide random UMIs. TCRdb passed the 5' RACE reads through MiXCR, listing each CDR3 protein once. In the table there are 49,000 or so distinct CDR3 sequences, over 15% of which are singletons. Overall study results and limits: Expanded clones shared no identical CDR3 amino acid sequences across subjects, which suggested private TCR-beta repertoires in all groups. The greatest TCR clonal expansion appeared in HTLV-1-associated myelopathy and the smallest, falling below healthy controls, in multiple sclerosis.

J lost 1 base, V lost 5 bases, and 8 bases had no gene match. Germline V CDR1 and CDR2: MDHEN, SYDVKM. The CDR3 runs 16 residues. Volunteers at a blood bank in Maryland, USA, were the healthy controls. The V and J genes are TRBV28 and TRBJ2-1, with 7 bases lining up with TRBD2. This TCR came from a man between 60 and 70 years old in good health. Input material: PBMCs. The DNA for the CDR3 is TGTGCCAGCAGTCAACTCCCGGGAGGATCCTACAATGAGCAGTTCTTC. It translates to CASSQLPGGSYNEQFF.